This section outlines one T cell receptor beta chain sequence together with its context. These data are taken from a study of chemoradiotherapy in HPV16-positive cancers. Assay: immunoSEQ multiplex PCR; the TCRdb copy retains only in-frame clones and omits some. The sample shows 7,000 or so clones, roughly 90% of them seen only once. The length of the CDR3 is 14 residues. Germline V gene lookup returns CDR1 LGHNA and CDR2 YNFKEQ. The V and J ends lost 2 bases and 1 base respectively, with 9 bases between them. This specimen consisted of tumor tissue, obtained from a patient who underwent chemoradiotherapy. The receptor was derived from a human donor with HPV-associated anogenital cancer. V gene TRBV4-2 combines with J gene TRBJ2-7; D unclear. CDR3 loop: CASSQSSRSYEQYF. Written as DNA, the CDR3 is TGTGCCAGCAGCCAAAGCAGCAGATCCTACGAGCAGTACTTC.